The sequence of this T cell receptor beta chain was determined in a study of OX40 agonist ivuxolimab in advanced cancers. Broader study findings: Both CD4+ and CD8+ T cell populations in blood had undergone clonal expansion by week 6 at 0.1 to 3.0 mg/kg. In a subset of nonresponders, normalized T-cell clonal expansion was also low.

The V end lost 8 bases, the J end lost 5 bases, and 15 bases lay between the germline ends. From germline, CDR1 is MNHEY and CDR2 SMNVEV (reference sequence). The length of the CDR3 is 13 residues. Some clones are missing from TCRdb's copy, which holds only in-frame ones; the method was immunoSEQ multiplex PCR. The profile shows about 78,000 clones, around nine tenths of them singletons. Points on this clone: Its antigen is undetermined.

This sample comprised CD4+ or CD8+ T cells sorted from blood, obtained in a trial of the OX40 agonist ivuxolimab. This sequence joins TRBV27 and TRBJ2-5; a possible D gene is TRBD2 (6 bases). The TCR originated in an adult with an advanced solid tumor such as melanoma, head and neck, liver or kidney cancer. CDR3 in DNA: TGTGCCAGCTCTAGGGACTTCACCGAGACCCAGTACTTC. Amino acids: CASSRDFTETQYF.